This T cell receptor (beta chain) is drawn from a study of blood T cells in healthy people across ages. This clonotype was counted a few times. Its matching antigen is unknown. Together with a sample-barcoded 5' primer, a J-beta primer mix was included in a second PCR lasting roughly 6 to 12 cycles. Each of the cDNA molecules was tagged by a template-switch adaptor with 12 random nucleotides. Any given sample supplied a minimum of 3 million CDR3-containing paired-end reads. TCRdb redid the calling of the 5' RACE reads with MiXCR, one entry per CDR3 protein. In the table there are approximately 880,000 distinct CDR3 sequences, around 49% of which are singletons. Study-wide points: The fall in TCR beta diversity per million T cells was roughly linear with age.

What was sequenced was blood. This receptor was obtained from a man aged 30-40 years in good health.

The CDR3 reads CASSVGTSGQETQYF. The CDR3 DNA reads as TGTGCCAGCAGTGTGGGGACTAGCGGACAAGAGACCCAGTACTTC. The chain has TRBV6-2 or TRBV6-3 and TRBJ2-5; 11 bases match TRBD2. CDR1 is MNHEY and CDR2 is SVGEGT in the germline V gene. V trimming: 5 bases; J trimming: 2 bases; junction bases outside the gene matches: 4. This CDR3 comprises 15 residues.